The 22 T cell receptor beta chains listed next were all sequenced from one sample in a study of blood T cell repertoires in COVID-19. Repertoires were generated with immunoSEQ multiplex PCR, while TCRdb's copy carries only in-frame clones and drops some. The sample contains approximately 70,000 clones, around 80% of which appear only once. What was sequenced was peripheral blood. The receptors come from a man in his sixties with active or convalescent COVID-19.

V and J are TRBV4-1 and TRBJ1-6; the match to TRBD1 covers 11 bases. J was trimmed by 10 bases and V by 0 bases; bases with no gene match: 2. Germline CDR1 is MGHRA and CDR2 is YSYEKL. The CDR3 runs to 15 residues. Here the CDR3 reads CASSQEDRGLSPLHF. The CDR3 nucleotides read TGCGCCAGCAGCCAAGAGGACAGGGGGCTGTCACCCCTCCACTTT.

A single count supports this clone. The chain recombines TRBV9 with TRBJ2-3; 11 nucleotides line up with TRBD2. The V gene end was trimmed by 3 bases and the J gene end by 4 bases; junction bases not matched to a gene: 7. In germline, CDR1 is SGDLS, CDR2 YYNGEE. This CDR3 region has 16 residues. CDR3: CASSAYSGGGPDTQYF. CDR3 DNA sequence: TGTGCCAGCAGCGCATATAGCGGGGGGGGCCCAGATACGCAGTATTTT.

The chain links TRBV6-5 to TRBJ2-2; maybe TRBD1 (6 bases). CDR3 length: 15 residues. Germline V lookup: CDR1 MNHEY, CDR2 SVGAGI. V was clipped by 8 bases and J by 3 bases, with 16 bases between them. Here the CDR3 DNA reads TGTGCCAGCCAACAGGGAACTAGAGACACCGGGGAGCTGTTTTTT. Its translation is CASQQGTRDTGELFF.

This chain uses TRBV27 with TRBJ1-4, with 7 positions matching TRBD1. The CDR3 is made up of 16 amino acids. CDR1 is MNHEY, CDR2 SMNVEV, per germline (reference sequence). Trimming cost V 5 bases and J 5 bases; bases outside gene matches: 11. In DNA form, the CDR3 reads TGTGCCAGCAGTCCCCGGGAAGGGGGCACAAATGAAAAACTGTTTTTT. It is translated as CASSPREGGTNEKLFF.

V and J are TRBV7-8 and TRBJ2-5; 9 nucleotides match TRBD2. The CDR3 totals 16 residues. Germline CDR1 is SGHVS and CDR2 is FQNEAQ. V shed 4 bases, J shed 0 bases, and the junction held 6 bases outside the gene matches. The CDR3 DNA reads as TGTGCCAGCAGCTCCTGGGTAGCGGGGGACCAAGAGACCCAGTACTTC. It translates to CASSSWVAGDQETQYF.

The chain recombines TRBV14 with TRBJ1-2, with 8 bases lining up with TRBD1. This CDR3 spans 15 amino acids. The germline gives CDR1 SGHDN, CDR2 FVKESK. With 3 bases clipped from V and 4 bases from J, the junction kept 7 bases outside the gene matches. The CDR3 coding sequence is TGTGCCAGCAGCCAGGGACAGGCCAGGGCCTATGGCTACACCTTC. Residues: CASSQGQARAYGYTF.

The chain links TRBV5-5 to TRBJ1-5; 7 nucleotides agree with TRBD1. CDR1 SGHKS and CDR2 YYEKEE come from the germline V gene (reference sequence). The CDR3 spans 13 residues. J was trimmed by 2 bases and V by 4 bases; bases with no gene match: 0. The CDR3 loop is CASSDRGNQPQHF. CDR3 nucleotides: TGTGCCAGCAGCGACAGGGGCAATCAGCCCCAGCATTTT.

Points on this clone: The same CDR3 can be traced to other DNA sequences in this sample. The J gene is TRBJ2-5, the V gene TRBV9; D remains unclear. Per germline, CDR1 SGDLS and CDR2 YYNGEE. Trimming left V 4 bases short and J 0 bases short, with 7 bases between. This CDR3 has 13 amino acids. The CDR3 DNA reads TGTGCCAGCAGCCCCCCGTACCAAGAGACCCAGTACTTC. Translated: CASSPPYQETQYF. Based on the CDR3 plus reference TRBV9 and TRBJ2-5, the full variable domain is DSGVTQTPKHLITATGQRVTLRCSPRSGDLSVYWYQQSLDQGLQFLIQYYNGEERAKGNILERFSAQQFPDLHSELNLSSLELGDSALYFCASSPPYQETQYFGPGTRLLVL.

The chain combines TRBV2 with TRBJ1-2; 11 bases are a match to TRBD1. Germline V lookup: CDR1 SNHLY, CDR2 FYNNEI. This CDR3 has 14 amino acids. The trim removed 5 bases at V and 6 bases at J, leaving 5 bases unmatched. The CDR3 sequence is CASSRDRGTNGYTF. CDR3 coding DNA: TGTGCCAGCAGTCGGGACAGGGGGACAAATGGCTACACCTTC. The full variable domain, in which reference TRBV2 and TRBJ1-2 provide the parts outside the CDR3, is EPEVTQTPSHQVTQMGQEVILRCVPISNHLYFYWYRQILGQKVEFLVSFYNNEISEKSEIFDDQFSVERPDGSNFTLKIRSTKLEDSAMYFCASSRDRGTNGYTFGSGTRLTVV.

This clone has only one observation. A read error may account for a junction end that differs from germline. The rearrangement uses TRBV6-5 and TRBJ1-5, with D uncertain. The length of the CDR3 is 13 residues. CDR1 is MNHEY and CDR2 is SVGAGI in the germline V gene. CDR3 nucleotide sequence: TGTGCCAGCAGTACAGCTAGCGATCAGCCCCAGCATTTT. As protein: CASSTASDQPQHF.

J is TRBJ1-5 and V is TRBV7-8; no reliable D call. The CDR3 has 14 amino acids. V was clipped by 1 base and J by 4 bases, with 8 bases between them. The V gene's germline CDR1 is SGHVS and CDR2 FQNEAQ. The CDR3 protein is CASSLGRRNQPQHF. The CDR3 nucleotides read TGTGCCAGCAGCTTAGGACGGAGAAATCAGCCCCAGCATTTT.

The chain recombines TRBV5-4 with TRBJ2-1; 9 nucleotides line up with TRBD1. The junction had 14 bases not matched to a gene; V was cut back by 4 bases and J by 9 bases. The germline gives CDR1 SGHNT, CDR2 YYREEE (reference sequence). The CDR3 length is 16 residues. CDR3 coding DNA: TGTGCCAGCAGCAGACCCCCGGGACAGGGTGGTCGTGAGCAGTTCTTC. Amino acids: CASSRPPGQGGREQFF.

This clone was seen a handful of times. The chain is built from TRBV7-3 and TRBJ1-1, with D tentatively TRBD1 (5 bases). Germline V lookup: CDR1 SGHTA, CDR2 FQGTGA. With 3 bases removed from V and 4 bases from J, the gap between germline ends came to 9 bases. This CDR3 spans 13 amino acids. CDR3 sequence: CASSFSRGTEAFF. In DNA, the CDR3 is TGTGCCAGCAGCTTCTCAAGGGGCACTGAAGCTTTCTTT.

The chain links TRBV6-1 to TRBJ1-2; D is uncertain. CDR1 and CDR2 from the germline V gene are MNHNS and SASEGT. There are 13 residues in the CDR3. V lost 0 bases to trimming and J lost 6 bases, with 8 bases between them. CDR3 residues: CASSEALDNGYTF. CDR3 nucleotide sequence: TGTGCCAGCAGTGAAGCGCTTGACAATGGCTACACCTTC.

This chain uses TRBV12-3 or TRBV12-4 with TRBJ1-2, with D unclear. Trimming left V 6 bases short and J 5 bases short, with 10 bases between. There are 12 residues in the CDR3. CDR3: CASRNGGYGYTF. CDR3 nucleotide sequence: TGTGCCAGCAGGAATGGAGGATATGGCTACACCTTC.

The chain is built from TRBV28 and TRBJ1-6, with D uncertain. Between the trimmed V and J ends, which lost 2 bases and 11 bases, there was a span of 4 bases. The CDR3 totals 11 residues. Germline V gene sequence: CDR1 MDHEN, CDR2 SYDVKM. CDR3 nucleotide sequence: TGTGCCAGCAGTTTAGGCCCACCCCTCCACTTT. The encoded protein is CASSLGPPLHF. Filled out from reference TRBV28 and TRBJ1-6, the complete variable domain reads DVKVTQSSRYLVKRTGEKVFLECVQDMDHENMFWYRQDPGLGLRLIYFSYDVKMKEKGDIPEGYSVSREKKERFSLILESASTNQTSMYLCASSLGPPLHFGNGTRLTVT.

This sequence joins TRBV5-1 and TRBJ2-1, with TRBD2 as a possible D gene (6 bases). CDR1 is SGHRS, CDR2 YFSETQ, per germline. CDR3 length: 18 residues. Trimming took 0 bases from V and 4 from J, leaving 20 bases between them. In nucleotides, the CDR3 is TGCGCCAGCAGCTTGGAAGGGGATGGACCCGCGGGGTACAATGAGCAGTTCTTC. Its translation is CASSLEGDGPAGYNEQFF.

The genes are TRBV5-4 and TRBJ2-7; D is undetermined. V gave up 5 bases and J gave up 7 bases, with 13 bases separating them. The germline CDR1 and CDR2 sequences are SGHNT and YYREEE (reference sequence). The CDR3 sequence is 12 residues long. This chain's CDR3 is CASSLSMREQYF. The CDR3 coding sequence is TGTGCCAGCAGTTTGAGTATGAGGGAGCAGTACTTC.

This sequence joins TRBV7-2 and TRBJ1-6, with 8 bases matching TRBD1. Germline V lookup: CDR1 SGHTA, CDR2 FQGNSA. Trimming took 5 bases from V and 9 from J; bases not matched to a gene: 12. The CDR3 totals 16 residues. The CDR3 DNA is TGTGCCAGCAGCCCAAGGACAGGGAGGTTTGTTTCACCCCTCCACTTT. Amino acids: CASSPRTGRFVSPLHF.

This clone was seen at least ten times. The chain is built from TRBV2 and TRBJ1-6; the D is unclear. The V gene's germline CDR1 is SNHLY and CDR2 FYNNEI. CDR3 size: 15 residues. Trimming removed 7 bases from V and 3 bases from J, with 13 bases in between. This CDR3 is CASTERPFYNSPLHF. The CDR3 bases are TGTGCCAGCACCGAGCGGCCTTTCTATAATTCACCCCTCCACTTT. Full variable domain (rest looked up from reference TRBV2 and TRBJ1-6): EPEVTQTPSHQVTQMGQEVILRCVPISNHLYFYWYRQILGQKVEFLVSFYNNEISEKSEIFDDQFSVERPDGSNFTLKIRSTKLEDSAMYFCASTERPFYNSPLHFGNGTRLTVT.

This clone was detected only a few times. The rearrangement uses TRBV9 and TRBJ1-1; the D is unclear. The CDR3 runs 14 residues. V shed 3 bases and J shed 2 bases, with 11 bases lying between them. Per the germline V gene, CDR1 is SGDLS and CDR2 is YYNGEE. The CDR3 nucleotides are TGTGCCAGCAGCGCGCAGGAGGCCAACACTGAAGCTTTCTTT. The encoded protein is CASSAQEANTEAFF.

The DNA of the CDR3 is TGCGCCAGCAGCCAAGATCTATCGGTTAACACTGAAGCTTTCTTT. Its protein is CASSQDLSVNTEAFF. The chain is built from TRBV4-1 and TRBJ1-1; no clear D gene. V shed 0 bases and J shed 2 bases, with 10 bases lying between them. Germline CDR1 MGHRA, CDR2 YSYEKL. This CDR3 region has 15 residues.